This entry features one T cell receptor (beta chain) sequence. The CDR3 sequence is 17 residues long. Germline CDR1 is MGHRA and CDR2 is YSYEKL. V was clipped by 0 bases and J by 4 bases, with 15 bases between them. These data belong to a study of T-cell reconstitution after alpha-beta-depleted transplantation in children. It was with unique molecular identifiers that the TCRbeta library was prepared. Each CDR3 protein gets one entry after TCRdb re-called the PCR reads with MiXCR. The sample lists some 550,000 distinct CDR3 sequences; around 18% were seen once. This receptor was identified in a human donor who donated a stem cell graft to a child with acute lymphoblastic leukemia. The V and J genes are TRBV4-1 and TRBJ2-2; D is ambiguous. The sample was PBMCs from the stem cell graft donor, taken from the stem cell graft. CDR3 amino acids: CASSQDLGSGVTGELFF. The CDR3, as DNA: TGCGCCAGCAGCCAAGATCTTGGTAGTGGGGTCACCGGGGAGCTGTTTTTT.